Below are 2 T cell receptor beta chains sequenced from a single sample in a study of CD8+CD57+ T cells in acquired aplastic anemia. Researchers used genomic DNA as the template to profile TCR beta VDJ and CDR3. From the reads, TCRdb called clonotypes with MiXCR, one entry per CDR3 protein. The data hold more than 150,000 distinct CDR3 sequences, with about 50% observed a single time. Patients who underwent sequencing had shown CD8+CD57+ cell expansion by flow cytometry. The sample taken for sequencing was sorted CD4+, CD8+, or CD8+CD57+ T cells (not recorded which) from PBMCs. The receptors here all came from a human donor with aplastic anemia.

This clonotype was seen more than once but under ten times. Just one base apart from a much larger clone, this may be a read error. This chain uses TRBV6-4 with TRBJ1-1, with 8 bases identical to TRBD1. The CDR3 runs 12 residues. CDR1 is MRHNA and CDR2 is SNTAGT in the germline V gene. CDR3 amino acids: CTSRTGNGEAFF. CDR3 in DNA: TGTACCAGCAGGACAGGGAATGGTGAAGCTTTCTTT.

This chain uses TRBV7-8 with TRBJ2-1, with D perhaps matching TRBD2 (6 bases). The germline V gene encodes CDR1 SGHVS and CDR2 FQNEAQ. This CDR3 has 14 amino acids. V lost 8 bases to trimming and J lost 14 bases, with 25 bases between them. Written as DNA, the CDR3 is TGTGCCAGCTCACCGGCAGTCGGTGGAGGGGTTAAGTTCTTC. Protein sequence: CASSPAVGGGVKFF.